A single sample is the source of the 10 T cell receptor beta chains below, sequenced in a study of T cell clonality in common variable immunodeficiency. TCRdb's table, derived via immunoSEQ multiplex PCR, lists solely in-frame clones and lacks some. The repertoire consists of fewer than 20,000 clones, none detected only once. Regarding the study as a whole: Common variable immunodeficiency TCR beta sequences reportedly had fewer deletions and N-nucleotide insertions.

Their cognate antigens are unknown. The sample comprised peripheral blood mononuclear cells. These receptors all stem from a human donor with common variable immunodeficiency.

This clone was observed a handful of times. The sequence runs out 3 residues before the end of the CDR3; the remainder is reconstructed from the germline J gene. This chain links TRBV2 with TRBJ1-2; unclear D gene. The germline gives CDR1 SNHLY, CDR2 FYNNEI. V lost 7 bases and J 4 bases, leaving 16 bases between the germline ends. CDR3 length: 14 residues. CDR3 DNA (partial): TGTGCCAGCACCCTAGGCGGGGTCTTCTATGGC. Protein product: CASTLGGVFYG. The complete CDR3 reads CASTLGGVFYGYTF.

This clone has only a few counts. CDR3 residues: CASSFWTETDTQYF. The covered CDR3 bases are TGCGCCAGCAGCTTTTGGACAGAAACAGATACG. V usage is TRBV5-1 and J usage is TRBJ2-3; tentatively, D is TRBD1 (6 bases). The sequence runs out 3 residues before the end of the CDR3; the remainder is reconstructed from the germline J gene. V was cut by 2 bases and J by 3 bases, with 10 bases left in between. The CDR3 runs to 14 residues. CDR1 is SGHRS and CDR2 is YFSETQ in the germline V gene.

This clone was observed many times. The CDR3 extends 3 residues past the end of the read, so its final part is completed from the germline J gene. The V gene is TRBV19, the J gene TRBJ1-2, with 8 bases lining up with TRBD1. With V trimmed by 2 bases and J by 4 bases, 3 bases remained unmatched. The germline V gene has CDR1 LNHDA and CDR2 SQIVND (reference sequence). This CDR3 has 14 residues. The CDR3 bases that were read are TGTGCCAGTAGTATAACAACAGGGGGCTATGGC. Encoded protein: CASSITTGGYG. The entire CDR3 protein is CASSITTGGYGYTF.

This clone is termed medium-sized. The sequenced fragment ends 3 residues before the CDR3 boundary, so the rest is inferred from the germline J gene. The chain uses TRBV6-1 and TRBJ2-1; D perhaps matches TRBD1 (6 bases). This CDR3 has 13 residues. The germline V gene has CDR1 MNHNS and CDR2 SASEGT. Trimming took 4 bases from V and 4 from J, leaving 8 bases between them. The CDR3 is CASSARGYNEQFF. The sequenced part of the CDR3 DNA is TGTGCCAGCAGTGCGAGGGGGTACAATGAG.

In regard to this clone: The CDR3 is cut off 3 residues early in the read; its end comes from the germline J gene. The chain couples TRBV5-1 to TRBJ2-7, with 14 bases matching TRBD2. The CDR3 contains 17 residues. CDR1 and CDR2 from the germline V gene are SGHRS and YFSETQ. V gave up 4 bases and J gave up 1 base; unmatched junction bases: 7. The part of the CDR3 DNA that was read is TGCGCCAGCAGCCCAGGGACTAGCGGGAGACTTTCCTACGAG. Encoded protein: CASSPGTSGRLSYE. The full CDR3 sequence reads CASSPGTSGRLSYEQYF.

On this clone: The read ends 3 residues shy of where the CDR3 ends; the end is completed using the germline J gene. This chain joins TRBV5-1 and TRBJ2-7, with D possibly being TRBD1 (6 bases). V was shortened by 4 bases and J by 5 bases, with 16 bases between the two germline ends. This CDR3 contains 14 residues. CDR1 and CDR2 from the germline V gene are SGHRS and YFSETQ. Partial CDR3 DNA: TGCGCCAGCAGCCACCCGCAGGGGTCCCACGAG. This sequence encodes CASSHPQGSHE. The complete CDR3 sequence is CASSHPQGSHEQYF.

In its sample, this clone was seen many times. Read sequence stops 3 residues before the CDR3 end, and the germline J gene provides the missing end. The chain employs TRBV19 and TRBJ1-5, with D uncertain. V shed 1 base and J shed 1 base, with 8 bases lying between them. This CDR3 spans 15 amino acids. Germline CDR1 reads LNHDA; CDR2 reads SQIVND (reference sequence). CDR3 loop: CASSIAPRSNQPQHF. Incomplete CDR3 DNA: TGTGCCAGTAGTATAGCCCCTCGGAGCAATCAGCCC.

This clone was detected ten times or more. Sequencing ends 3 residues short of the CDR3 end; the germline J gene provides the rest. The chain couples TRBV18 to TRBJ2-5, with a possible D match to TRBD1 (7 bases). V was shortened by 5 bases and J by 2 bases, with 12 bases between the two germline ends. The length of the CDR3 is 14 residues. CDR1 and CDR2 (germline): KGHSH, LQKENI. CDR3 bases read: TGTGCCAGCTCAAATGCGGGACAGCAAGAGACC. It encodes CASSNAGQQET. The entire CDR3 is CASSNAGQQETQYF.

Remarks on this clone: The read terminates 3 residues ahead of where the CDR3 ends, so the germline J gene completes it. This chain joins TRBV5-1 and TRBJ2-7; D is possibly TRBD1 (5 bases). Germline V lookup: CDR1 SGHRS, CDR2 YFSETQ. Trimming removed 2 bases at V and 3 bases at J, with 6 bases between. CDR3 size: 12 residues. The DNA read from the CDR3 is TGCGCCAGCAGCTTCCAGGGCTACGAG. This codes for CASSFQGYE. From start to end, the CDR3 is CASSFQGYEQYF.

This clone has more than one count but fewer than ten. With the read ending 3 residues before the CDR3 end, the germline J gene is used to fill in that end. The V and J genes are TRBV7-7 and TRBJ2-2, with 10 bases fitting TRBD1. Germline CDR1 reads SSHAT; CDR2 reads FNYEAQ (reference sequence). V lost 5 bases to trimming and J lost 6 bases; unmatched junction nucleotides: 3. The CDR3 contains 14 residues. The CDR3 sequence: CASSPGQGPGELFF. The covered CDR3 bases are TGTGCCAGCAGCCCGGGACAGGGGCCCGGGGAG.